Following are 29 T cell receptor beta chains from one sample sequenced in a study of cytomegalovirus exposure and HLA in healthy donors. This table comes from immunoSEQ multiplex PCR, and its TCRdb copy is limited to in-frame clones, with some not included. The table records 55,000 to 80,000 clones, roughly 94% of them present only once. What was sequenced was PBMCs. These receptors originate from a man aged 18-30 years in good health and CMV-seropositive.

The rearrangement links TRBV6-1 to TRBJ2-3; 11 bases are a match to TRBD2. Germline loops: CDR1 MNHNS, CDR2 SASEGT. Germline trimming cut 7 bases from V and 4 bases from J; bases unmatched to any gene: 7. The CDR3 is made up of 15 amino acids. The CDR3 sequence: CASTELAGVPDTQYF. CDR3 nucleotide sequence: TGTGCCAGCACGGAACTAGCGGGAGTCCCAGATACGCAGTATTTT.

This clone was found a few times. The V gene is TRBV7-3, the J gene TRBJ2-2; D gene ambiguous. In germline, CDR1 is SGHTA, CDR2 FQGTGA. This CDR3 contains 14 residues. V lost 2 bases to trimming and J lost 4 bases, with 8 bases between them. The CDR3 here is CASSLGRSTGELFF. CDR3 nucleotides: TGTGCCAGCAGCTTAGGTCGTAGCACCGGGGAGCTGTTTTTT.

The chain's CDR3 is CASSQVTSGGYGYTF. DNA for the CDR3: TGCGCCAGCAGCCAAGTGACGTCGGGAGGCTATGGCTACACCTTC. This sequence joins TRBV4-1 and TRBJ1-2; no definite D call. The CDR3 contains 15 residues. Germline V lookup: CDR1 MGHRA, CDR2 YSYEKL. Trimming left V 1 base short and J 4 bases short, with 13 bases between.

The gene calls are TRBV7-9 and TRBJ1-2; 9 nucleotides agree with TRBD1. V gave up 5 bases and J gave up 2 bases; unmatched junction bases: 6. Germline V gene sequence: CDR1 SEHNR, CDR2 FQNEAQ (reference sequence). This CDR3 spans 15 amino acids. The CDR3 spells CASSTGTGSNYGYTF. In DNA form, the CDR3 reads TGTGCCAGCAGCACCGGGACAGGGTCGAACTATGGCTACACCTTC.

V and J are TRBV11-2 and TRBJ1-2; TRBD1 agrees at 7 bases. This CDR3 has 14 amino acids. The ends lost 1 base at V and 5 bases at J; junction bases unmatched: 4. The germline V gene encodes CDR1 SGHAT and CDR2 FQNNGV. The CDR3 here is CASSLVPGGYGYTF. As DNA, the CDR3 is TGTGCCAGCAGCTTAGTTCCAGGGGGTTATGGCTACACCTTC.

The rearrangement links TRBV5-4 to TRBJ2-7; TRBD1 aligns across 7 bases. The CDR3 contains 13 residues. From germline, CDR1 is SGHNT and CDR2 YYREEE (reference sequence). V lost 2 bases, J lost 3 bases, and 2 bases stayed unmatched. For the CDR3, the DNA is TGTGCCAGCAGCTTTGGACAGGTCTACGAGCAGTACTTC. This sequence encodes CASSFGQVYEQYF.

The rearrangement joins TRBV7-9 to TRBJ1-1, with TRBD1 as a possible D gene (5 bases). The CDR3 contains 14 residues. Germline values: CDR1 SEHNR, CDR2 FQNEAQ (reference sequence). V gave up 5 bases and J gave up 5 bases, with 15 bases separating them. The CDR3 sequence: CASSPRTGGTEAFF. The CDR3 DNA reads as TGTGCCAGCAGCCCCCGGACGGGGGGGACTGAAGCTTTCTTT.

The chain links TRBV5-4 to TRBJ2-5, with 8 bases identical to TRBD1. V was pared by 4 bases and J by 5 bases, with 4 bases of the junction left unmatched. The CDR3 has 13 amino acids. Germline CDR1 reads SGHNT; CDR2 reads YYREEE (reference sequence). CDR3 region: CASSPGDRETQYF. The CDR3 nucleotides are TGTGCCAGCAGCCCCGGGGACAGGGAGACCCAGTACTTC.

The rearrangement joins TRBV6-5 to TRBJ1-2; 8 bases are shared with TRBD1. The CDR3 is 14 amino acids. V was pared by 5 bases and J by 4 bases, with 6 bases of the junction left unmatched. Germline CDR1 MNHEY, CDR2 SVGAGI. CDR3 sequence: CASSPRTGPYGYTF. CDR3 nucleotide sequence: TGTGCCAGCAGTCCCCGGACAGGGCCCTATGGCTACACCTTC.

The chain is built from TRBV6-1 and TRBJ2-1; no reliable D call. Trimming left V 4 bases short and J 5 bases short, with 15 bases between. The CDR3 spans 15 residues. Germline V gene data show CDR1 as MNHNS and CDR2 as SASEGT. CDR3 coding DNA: TGTGCCAGCAGTGCCCTGGCTGAGCGCCACAATGAGCAGTTCTTC. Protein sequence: CASSALAERHNEQFF.

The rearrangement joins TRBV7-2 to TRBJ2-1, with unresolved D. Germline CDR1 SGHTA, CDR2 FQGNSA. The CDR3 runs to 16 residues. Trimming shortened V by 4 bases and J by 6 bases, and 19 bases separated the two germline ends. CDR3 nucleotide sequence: TGTGCCAGCAGCTCCCCGGGTATACTCACGGGCAATGAGCAGTTCTTC. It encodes CASSSPGILTGNEQFF.

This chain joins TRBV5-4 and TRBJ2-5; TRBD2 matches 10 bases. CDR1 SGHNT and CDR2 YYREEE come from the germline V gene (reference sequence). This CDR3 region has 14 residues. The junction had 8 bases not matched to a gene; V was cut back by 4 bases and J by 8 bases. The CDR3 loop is CASSEPGLAPTQYF. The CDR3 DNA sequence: TGTGCCAGCAGCGAACCGGGACTAGCGCCCACCCAGTACTTC.

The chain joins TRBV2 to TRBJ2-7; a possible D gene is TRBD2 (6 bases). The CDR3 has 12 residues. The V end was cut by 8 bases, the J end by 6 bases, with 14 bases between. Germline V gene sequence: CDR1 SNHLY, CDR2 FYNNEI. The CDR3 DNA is TGTGCCAGCCTGACTAGAAGTCCCGAGCAGTACTTC. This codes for CASLTRSPEQYF.

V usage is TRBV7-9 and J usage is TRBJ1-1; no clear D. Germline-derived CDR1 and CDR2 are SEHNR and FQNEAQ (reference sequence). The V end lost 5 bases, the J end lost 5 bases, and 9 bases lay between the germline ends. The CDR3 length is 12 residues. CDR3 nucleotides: TGTGCCAGCAGCCGTGGCGGGACTGAAGCTTTCTTT. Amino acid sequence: CASSRGGTEAFF.

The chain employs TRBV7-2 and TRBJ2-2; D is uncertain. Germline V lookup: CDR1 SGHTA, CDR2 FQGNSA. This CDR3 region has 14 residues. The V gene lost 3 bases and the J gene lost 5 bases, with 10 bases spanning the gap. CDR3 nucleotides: TGTGCCAGCAGCTTCATTGCGAGTACCGGGGAGCTGTTTTTT. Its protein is CASSFIASTGELFF.

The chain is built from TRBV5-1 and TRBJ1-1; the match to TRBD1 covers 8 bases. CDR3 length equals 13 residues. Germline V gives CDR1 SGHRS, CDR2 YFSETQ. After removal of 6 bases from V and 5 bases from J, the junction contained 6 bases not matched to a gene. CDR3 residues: CASNTDRGTEAFF. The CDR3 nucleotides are TGCGCCAGCAACACCGACAGGGGTACTGAAGCTTTCTTT.

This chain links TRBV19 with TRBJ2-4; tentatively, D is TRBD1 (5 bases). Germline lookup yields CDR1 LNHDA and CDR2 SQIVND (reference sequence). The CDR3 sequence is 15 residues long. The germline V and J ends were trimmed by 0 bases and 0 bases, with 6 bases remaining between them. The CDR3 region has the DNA TGTGCCAGTAGTATAGACAGGGAAGCCAAAAACATTCAGTACTTC. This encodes CASSIDREAKNIQYF.

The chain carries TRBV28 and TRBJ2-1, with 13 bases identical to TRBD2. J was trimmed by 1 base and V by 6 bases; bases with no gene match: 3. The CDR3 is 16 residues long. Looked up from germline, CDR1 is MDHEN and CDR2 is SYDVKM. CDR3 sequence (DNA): TGTGCCAGCAGCCGGACTAGCGGGAGATCCTACAATGAGCAGTTCTTC. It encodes CASSRTSGRSYNEQFF.

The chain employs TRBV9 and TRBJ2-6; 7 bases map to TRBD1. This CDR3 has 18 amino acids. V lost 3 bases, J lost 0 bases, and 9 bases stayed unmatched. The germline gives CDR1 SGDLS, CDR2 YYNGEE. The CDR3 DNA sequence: TGTGCCAGCAGCGCGGCTTACAGGGGCAGCTCTGGGGCCAACGTCCTGACTTTC. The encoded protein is CASSAAYRGSSGANVLTF.

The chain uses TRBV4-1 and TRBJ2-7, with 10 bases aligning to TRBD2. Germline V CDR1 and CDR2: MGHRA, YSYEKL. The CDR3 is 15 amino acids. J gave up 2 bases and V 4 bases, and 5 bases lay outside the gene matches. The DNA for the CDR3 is TGCGCCAGCAGCCTGATAGCGGGGGGCACCTACGAGCAGTACTTC. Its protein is CASSLIAGGTYEQYF.

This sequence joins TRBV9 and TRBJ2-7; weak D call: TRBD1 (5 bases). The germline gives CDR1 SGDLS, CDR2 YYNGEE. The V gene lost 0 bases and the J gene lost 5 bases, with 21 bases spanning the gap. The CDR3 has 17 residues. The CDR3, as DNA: TGTGCCAGCAGCGTAGTTAAGGGGCACAACACCGCCCACGAGCAGTACTTC. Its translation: CASSVVKGHNTAHEQYF. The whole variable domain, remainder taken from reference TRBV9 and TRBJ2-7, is DSGVTQTPKHLITATGQRVTLRCSPRSGDLSVYWYQQSLDQGLQFLIQYYNGEERAKGNILERFSAQQFPDLHSELNLSSLELGDSALYFCASSVVKGHNTAHEQYFGPGTRLTVT.

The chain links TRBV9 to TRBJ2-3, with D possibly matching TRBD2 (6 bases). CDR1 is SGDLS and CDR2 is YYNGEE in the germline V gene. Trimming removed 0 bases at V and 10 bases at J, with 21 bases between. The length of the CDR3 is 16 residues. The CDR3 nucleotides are TGTGCCAGCAGCGTAGGCTCCCGGGACTCCGGAGAAGCGCAGTATTTT. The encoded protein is CASSVGSRDSGEAQYF.

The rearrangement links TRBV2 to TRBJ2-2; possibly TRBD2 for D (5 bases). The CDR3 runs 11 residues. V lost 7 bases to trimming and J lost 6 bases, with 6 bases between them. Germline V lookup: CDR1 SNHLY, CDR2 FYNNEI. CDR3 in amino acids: CASKRAGELFF. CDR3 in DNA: TGTGCCAGCAAGAGGGCCGGGGAGCTGTTTTTT.

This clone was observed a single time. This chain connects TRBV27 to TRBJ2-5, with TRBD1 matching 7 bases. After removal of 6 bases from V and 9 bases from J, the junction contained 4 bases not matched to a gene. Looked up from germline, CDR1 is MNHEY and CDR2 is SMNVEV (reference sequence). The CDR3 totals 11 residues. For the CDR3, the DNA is TGTGCCAGCAGGAAGGGGGCGGCCCAGTACTTC. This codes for CASRKGAAQYF.

The CDR3 DNA reads as TGCGCCAGCAGCTTGTCACAGTCCTACAATGAGCAGTTCTTC. This encodes CASSLSQSYNEQFF. This chain links TRBV5-1 with TRBJ2-1, with D unclear. CDR1 is SGHRS, CDR2 YFSETQ, per germline. The ends were cut back, 1 base at V and 1 base at J, with 6 bases in the middle. The CDR3 covers 14 residues. Looking up the rest from reference TRBV5-1 and TRBJ2-1 gives the full variable domain: KAGVTQTPRYLIKTRGQQVTLSCSPISGHRSVSWYQQTPGQGLQFLFEYFSETQRNKGNFPGRFSGRQFSNSRSEMNVSTLELGDSALYLCASSLSQSYNEQFFGPGTRLTVL.

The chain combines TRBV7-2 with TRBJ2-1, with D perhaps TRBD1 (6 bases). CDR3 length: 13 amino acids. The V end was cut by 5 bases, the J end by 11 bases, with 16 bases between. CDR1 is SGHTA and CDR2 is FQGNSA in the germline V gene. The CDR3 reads CASSAQGGSQQFF. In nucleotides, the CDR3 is TGTGCCAGCAGCGCACAGGGTGGGAGCCAGCAGTTCTTC.

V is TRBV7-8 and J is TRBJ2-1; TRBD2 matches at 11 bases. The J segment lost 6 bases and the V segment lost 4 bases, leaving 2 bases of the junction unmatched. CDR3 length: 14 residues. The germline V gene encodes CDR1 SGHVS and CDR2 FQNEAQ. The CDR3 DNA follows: TGTGCCAGCAGCTATACTAGCGGGAGCAATGAGCAGTTCTTC. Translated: CASSYTSGSNEQFF.

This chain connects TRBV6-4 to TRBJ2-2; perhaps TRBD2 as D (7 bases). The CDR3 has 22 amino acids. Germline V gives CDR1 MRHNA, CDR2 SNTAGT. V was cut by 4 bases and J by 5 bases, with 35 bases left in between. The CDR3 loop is CASSASKCLARGRRAKTGELFF. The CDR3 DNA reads TGTGCCAGCAGTGCCTCAAAGTGTCTAGCGCGGGGGCGGAGGGCTAAAACCGGGGAGCTGTTTTTT.

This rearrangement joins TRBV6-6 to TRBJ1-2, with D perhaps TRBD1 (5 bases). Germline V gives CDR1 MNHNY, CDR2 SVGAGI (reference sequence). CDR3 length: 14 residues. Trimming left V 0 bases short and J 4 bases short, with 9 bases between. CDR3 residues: CASSYSDSLYGYTF. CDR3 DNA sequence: TGTGCCAGCAGTTACTCAGACAGCCTCTATGGCTACACCTTC.